Listed below are T cell receptor beta chains from one sample, sequenced in a study of blood T cells in healthy people across ages. TCRdb called the 5' RACE reads again in MiXCR, with one record for every CDR3 protein. The sample includes about 1.7 million distinct CDR3 sequences, approximately 28% seen only once; the top ten take 7.7%. Sequencing was performed on blood. Receptors were obtained from a woman between 25 and 40 years old in good health. Each CDR3 is given with its conserved first and last residue. The D gene is left open where the match is weak. Not every row has a clone size; where given, it reads once, few, many or a size class.

clone size: .
D gene: .
V gene: TRBV3-1
J gene: TRBJ2-1
CDR3 DNA: TGTGCCAGCAGCCAATCGGGGCAAACCTACGAGCAGTTCTTC
CDR3 protein: CASSQSGQTYEQFF

clone size: many
D gene: .
V gene: TRBV20-1
J gene: TRBJ1-2
CDR3 DNA: TGCAGTGCTAGCGTGAGGGCAGAAAGCTACACCTTC
CDR3 protein: CSASVRAESYTF

clone size: .
D gene: .
V gene: TRBV20-1
J gene: TRBJ1-5
CDR3 DNA: TGCAGTGCTAGGGATGTGTGGGGGGCCTTTAATCAGCCCCAGCATTTT
CDR3 protein: CSARDVWGAFNQPQHF

clone size: few
D gene: .
V gene: TRBV15
J gene: TRBJ2-7
CDR3 DNA: TGTGCCACCAGCAGAGATTACCTCCGAGAGTACTTC
CDR3 protein: CATSRDYLREYF

clone size: .
D gene: .
V gene: TRBV20-1
J gene: TRBJ2-3
CDR3 DNA: TGCAGTGCCCTAGTGGATACGCAGTATTTT
CDR3 protein: CSALVDTQYF

clone size: .
D gene: .
V gene: TRBV6-2/TRBV6-3
J gene: TRBJ2-5
CDR3 DNA: TGTGCCAGCAGCGACGGGTGGGGAGAAGAGACCCAGTACTTC
CDR3 protein: CASSDGWGEETQYF

clone size: few
D gene: .
V gene: TRBV6-6
J gene: TRBJ1-4
CDR3 DNA: TGTGCCAGCAGTTACTCCAGAGCAACTAATGAAAAACTGTTTTTT
CDR3 protein: CASSYSRATNEKLFF

clone size: few
D gene: TRBD2
V gene: TRBV12-3/TRBV12-4
J gene: TRBJ2-1
CDR3 DNA: TGTGCCACGCTGGGGCGGGGGGCTGAGCAGTTCTTC
CDR3 protein: CATLGRGAEQFF

clone size: few
D gene: TRBD1
V gene: TRBV4-3
J gene: TRBJ2-1
CDR3 DNA: TGCGCCAGCAGCGGCGGGACAGGGGAATACAATGAGCAGTTCTTC
CDR3 protein: CASSGGTGEYNEQFF

clone size: .
D gene: .
V gene: TRBV5-4
J gene: TRBJ2-5
CDR3 DNA: TGTGCCAGCAGCTTGGCCGGCACGGAAGGTTTAGAGACCCAGTACTTC
CDR3 protein: CASSLAGTEGLETQYF

clone size: .
D gene: .
V gene: TRBV6-5
J gene: TRBJ2-7
CDR3 DNA: TGTGCCAGCAGAGGGACTGGCCGGGTCGAGCAGTACTTC
CDR3 protein: CASRGTGRVEQYF

clone size: many
D gene: .
V gene: TRBV5-1
J gene: TRBJ2-7
CDR3 DNA: TGCGCCAGCAGCTTGGACGACGAGCAGTACTTC
CDR3 protein: CASSLDDEQYF

clone size: few
D gene: .
V gene: TRBV9
J gene: TRBJ2-1
CDR3 DNA: TGTGCCAGCGGGGAGAGTAACTACAATGAGCAGTTCTTC
CDR3 protein: CASGESNYNEQFF

clone size: .
D gene: .
V gene: TRBV20-1
J gene: TRBJ1-6
CDR3 DNA: TGCAGTGCTAGAGTTTCACAGTCAGGTTCACCCCTCCACTTT
CDR3 protein: CSARVSQSGSPLHF

clone size: few
D gene: .
V gene: TRBV9
J gene: TRBJ2-7
CDR3 DNA: TGTGCCAGCTCCGGGGGGGGAGGGACAGTCCACGAGCAGTACTTC
CDR3 protein: CASSGGGGTVHEQYF

clone size: .
D gene: .
V gene: TRBV20-1
J gene: TRBJ2-3
CDR3 DNA: TGCAGTGCGGTGCTTTCGGGTACGCAGTATTTT
CDR3 protein: CSAVLSGTQYF

clone size: few
D gene: TRBD2
V gene: TRBV15
J gene: TRBJ2-1
CDR3 DNA: TGTGCCACCAGCAGTTCCGGGACTACAGTCGGCGGTGAGCAGTTCTTC
CDR3 protein: CATSSSGTTVGGEQFF

clone size: few
D gene: TRBD1
V gene: TRBV20-1
J gene: TRBJ2-4
CDR3 DNA: TGCAGTGCTAGAGTACAGGGGGTACGTGAGCAGTACTTC
CDR3 protein: CSARVQGVREQYF

clone size: .
D gene: TRBD1
V gene: TRBV3-1
J gene: TRBJ2-7
CDR3 DNA: TGTGCCAGCAGCGATGACAGGGTGGAAGCCCAGTACTTC
CDR3 protein: CASSDDRVEAQYF

clone size: .
D gene: .
V gene: TRBV30
J gene: TRBJ2-7
CDR3 DNA: TGTGCCTGGAGTGGAGACCTCAGGGGTGAGCAGTACTTC
CDR3 protein: CAWSGDLRGEQYF

clone size: .
D gene: TRBD1
V gene: TRBV6-2/TRBV6-3
J gene: TRBJ2-7
CDR3 DNA: TGTGCCAGCAGCTTCGGGACAGTAGTCTCCTACGAGCAGTACTTC
CDR3 protein: CASSFGTVVSYEQYF

clone size: few
D gene: .
V gene: TRBV11-2
J gene: TRBJ2-7
CDR3 DNA: TGTGCCAGCAGCTTAGAAATCAGAAAGTACGAGCAGTACTTC
CDR3 protein: CASSLEIRKYEQYF

clone size: .
D gene: .
V gene: TRBV4-1
J gene: TRBJ2-1
CDR3 DNA: TGCGCCAGCAGCCTCCTCATACCACAGGGGGCGGGGGGTGCCAAAAACATTCAGTTCTTC
CDR3 protein: CASSLLIPQGAGGAKNIQFF

clone size: .
D gene: TRBD2
V gene: TRBV10-2
J gene: TRBJ2-7
CDR3 DNA: TGCGCCAGCAGTGAATTAGCGGGGGCCTCCTCCTACGAGCAGTACTTC
CDR3 protein: CASSELAGASSYEQYF

clone size: few
D gene: .
V gene: TRBV28
J gene: TRBJ2-7
CDR3 DNA: TGTGCCAGCAGTTTAGGAGGAGTCTACTACGAGCAGTACTTC
CDR3 protein: CASSLGGVYYEQYF

clone size: few
D gene: .
V gene: TRBV9
J gene: TRBJ2-7
CDR3 DNA: TGTGCCAGCAGCGTACTCCCTGAAGACCTCTACGAGCAGTACTTC
CDR3 protein: CASSVLPEDLYEQYF

clone size: few
D gene: .
V gene: TRBV27
J gene: TRBJ2-3
CDR3 DNA: TGTGCCAGCAGTCCGCAGCTTCCTGGGAGCACAGATACGCAGTATTTT
CDR3 protein: CASSPQLPGSTDTQYF

clone size: few
D gene: .
V gene: TRBV7-2
J gene: TRBJ2-3
CDR3 DNA: TGTGCCAGCAGCTTAGTGGGGGGTTCTAGCACAGATACGCAGTATTTT
CDR3 protein: CASSLVGGSSTDTQYF

clone size: .
D gene: .
V gene: TRBV12-3/TRBV12-4
J gene: TRBJ2-3
CDR3 DNA: TGTGCCAGCAGTTTGTTAGTTAAACTCGATGCGCAGTATTTT
CDR3 protein: CASSLLVKLDAQYF

clone size: few
D gene: TRBD2
V gene: TRBV20-1
J gene: TRBJ2-7
CDR3 DNA: TGCAGTGCTAGACCTCGGACTCTTAGCGGGGCTAGCTCCTACGAGCAGTACTTC
CDR3 protein: CSARPRTLSGASSYEQYF

clone size: .
D gene: .
V gene: TRBV6-5
J gene: TRBJ1-1
CDR3 DNA: TGTGCCGGCAGAAGGTCCCGGCTAGGCACTGAAGCTTTCTTT
CDR3 protein: CAGRRSRLGTEAFF

clone size: many
D gene: .
V gene: TRBV6-1
J gene: TRBJ2-1
CDR3 DNA: TGTGCCAGCGGCCGAACCGGTCTGGGGACTTCGCTCTACAATGAGCAGTTCTTC
CDR3 protein: CASGRTGLGTSLYNEQFF

clone size: many
D gene: .
V gene: TRBV29-1
J gene: TRBJ2-5
CDR3 DNA: TGCAGCGGCGACCGACGGAAGGGAGAGACCCAGTACTTC
CDR3 protein: CSGDRRKGETQYF

clone size: few
D gene: .
V gene: TRBV18
J gene: TRBJ1-3
CDR3 DNA: TGTGCCAGCTCACCACCGGGAGGAAAAGGAAACACCATATATTTT
CDR3 protein: CASSPPGGKGNTIYF

clone size: .
D gene: TRBD2
V gene: TRBV19
J gene: TRBJ2-5
CDR3 DNA: TGTGCCAGTAAGCCGGGACTAGCGGGGGCCGAGCAAGAGACCCAGTACTTC
CDR3 protein: CASKPGLAGAEQETQYF

clone size: many
D gene: .
V gene: TRBV6-5
J gene: TRBJ1-6
CDR3 DNA: TGTGCCAGTCGCCCCCCCCGAGGGGGTTCTAATTCACCCCTCCACTTT
CDR3 protein: CASRPPRGGSNSPLHF

clone size: many
D gene: .
V gene: TRBV7-9
J gene: TRBJ2-5
CDR3 DNA: TGTGCCAGCAGCTTAGGGTGGGAGACCCAGTACTTC
CDR3 protein: CASSLGWETQYF

clone size: few
D gene: .
V gene: TRBV6-5
J gene: TRBJ2-1
CDR3 DNA: TGTGCCAGCAGTTACGCCCGCTCCTCCTACAATGAGCAGTTCTTC
CDR3 protein: CASSYARSSYNEQFF

clone size: .
D gene: .
V gene: TRBV7-9
J gene: TRBJ1-2
CDR3 DNA: TGTGCCAGCACCCCACAGTCCCCCGTTGGCTACACCTTC
CDR3 protein: CASTPQSPVGYTF

clone size: few
D gene: TRBD2
V gene: TRBV7-9
J gene: TRBJ2-7
CDR3 DNA: TGTGCCAGCAGCCCCGAGTCGACTAGCGCCTTTGGGCAGTACTTC
CDR3 protein: CASSPESTSAFGQYF

clone size: few
D gene: TRBD1
V gene: TRBV25-1
J gene: TRBJ2-5
CDR3 DNA: TGTGCCAGCAGCGGGATCTGGGGGACAGGGAGGAGGGAGACCCAGTACTTC
CDR3 protein: CASSGIWGTGRRETQYF

clone size: many
D gene: .
V gene: TRBV29-1
J gene: TRBJ2-7
CDR3 DNA: TGCAGCGGAAGCAGGGGCTACGAGCAGTACTTC
CDR3 protein: CSGSRGYEQYF

clone size: many
D gene: .
V gene: TRBV11-2
J gene: TRBJ2-1
CDR3 DNA: TGTGCCAGCAGGATGGGGCCCAATGAGCAGTTCTTC
CDR3 protein: CASRMGPNEQFF

clone size: few
D gene: TRBD2
V gene: TRBV5-1
J gene: TRBJ2-1
CDR3 DNA: TGCGCCAGCAGCTGGGCACTAGCGGGGTCCCGACACAATGAGCAGTTCTTC
CDR3 protein: CASSWALAGSRHNEQFF

clone size: few
D gene: .
V gene: TRBV5-6
J gene: TRBJ2-3
CDR3 DNA: TGTGCCAGCAGCCCACTAGCAGTCCAGATAGTAGCTACGCAGTATTTT
CDR3 protein: CASSPLAVQIVATQYF

clone size: many
D gene: TRBD1
V gene: TRBV4-1
J gene: TRBJ2-7
CDR3 DNA: TGCGCCAGCAGCCAACCGACAGGGCCGCTGAGGGGCGAGCAGTACTTC
CDR3 protein: CASSQPTGPLRGEQYF

clone size: few
D gene: .
V gene: TRBV5-5
J gene: TRBJ1-5
CDR3 DNA: TGTGCCAGCAGCTCTACTACAGGCGGGCCCCAGCATTTT
CDR3 protein: CASSSTTGGPQHF

clone size: few
D gene: .
V gene: TRBV10-3
J gene: TRBJ2-1
CDR3 DNA: TGTGCCATCAGTGATCCCAACGGACTGAATTACAATGAGCAGTTCTTC
CDR3 protein: CAISDPNGLNYNEQFF

clone size: .
D gene: .
V gene: TRBV27
J gene: TRBJ2-2
CDR3 DNA: TGTGCCAGCAGTGGTGGTACAGGGTTGGCCACCGGGGAGCTGTTTTTT
CDR3 protein: CASSGGTGLATGELFF